This record looks at one TCR beta chain sequence and its context. This entry belongs to a study of T cell changes during pregnancy in multiple sclerosis. TCRdb's copy holds only in-frame clones and misses some; the assay was immunoSEQ multiplex PCR. The table has about 20,000 clones, 88% seen once. Germline CDR1 reads LGHNA; CDR2 reads YNFKEQ. The V and J ends lost 4 bases and 8 bases respectively, with 30 bases between them. This CDR3 region has 20 residues. The source of this sequence is a female donor in good health, enrolled as a control in a pregnancy study. This rearrangement joins TRBV4-2 to TRBJ2-6; D might be TRBD2 (5 bases). The sequencing here drew on CD8+ T cells from peripheral blood mononuclear cells, taken in the third trimester of pregnancy. CDR3: CASSLQPGGPNPLGTNVLTF. The DNA for the CDR3 is TGTGCCAGCAGCCTCCAGCCTGGCGGGCCGAATCCTCTGGGGACCAACGTCCTGACTTTC.